This T cell receptor beta chain was observed in a study of identical twins. Study observations and caveats: The study found excess low generation probability among twin-shared out-of-frame alpha sequences.

TCRdb re-analysed the 5' RACE reads in MiXCR, keeping a single row per CDR3 protein. The sample holds fewer than 250,000 distinct CDR3 sequences; approximately 7.8% are singletons and the top ten take over 5%. This clonotype was counted many times. What it binds is unknown. Trimming stripped 8 bases from V and 2 bases from J, with 10 bases between. The length of the CDR3 is 13 residues. The same sample was also studied in work on yellow fever vaccine responses in identical twins.

This TCR came from a woman aged 18-35 years in good health. The J gene is TRBJ2-1, the V gene TRBV12-3 or TRBV12-4; D uncertain. Sample: CD8+ T cells sorted from blood. The CDR3 DNA is TGTGCCAGCCGACTGTCAACCTACAATGAGCAGTTCTTC. Its translation is CASRLSTYNEQFF.